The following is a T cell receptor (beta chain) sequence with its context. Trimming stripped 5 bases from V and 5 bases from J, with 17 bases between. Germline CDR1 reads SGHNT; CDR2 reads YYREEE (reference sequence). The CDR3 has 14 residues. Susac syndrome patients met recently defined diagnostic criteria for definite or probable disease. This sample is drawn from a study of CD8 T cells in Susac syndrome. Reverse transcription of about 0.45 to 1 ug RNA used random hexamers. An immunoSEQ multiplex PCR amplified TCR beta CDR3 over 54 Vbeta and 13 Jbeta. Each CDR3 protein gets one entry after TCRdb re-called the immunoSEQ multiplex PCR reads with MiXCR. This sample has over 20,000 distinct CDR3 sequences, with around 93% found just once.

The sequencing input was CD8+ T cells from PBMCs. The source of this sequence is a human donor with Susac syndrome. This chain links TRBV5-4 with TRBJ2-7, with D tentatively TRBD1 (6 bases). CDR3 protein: CASSNRVAGNEQYF. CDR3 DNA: TGTGCCAGCAGTAACAGGGTGGCCGGGAACGAGCAGTACTTC.